These 2 T cell receptor beta chains share one sample of origin, sequenced in a study of identical twins. Each CDR3 protein gets one entry after TCRdb re-called the 5' RACE reads with MiXCR. The table lists about 790,000 distinct CDR3 sequences, 15% to 20% of them singletons. A further study also used this sample, focusing on T cells expressing NK-cell markers.

The material sequenced was PBMCs. Source of these receptors: a woman between 18 and 30 years old in good health.

This clonotype was observed a few times. This chain uses TRBV29-1 with TRBJ2-7; TRBD2 is a possible D gene (6 bases). Germline loops: CDR1 SQVTM, CDR2 ANQGSEA. The germline V and J ends were trimmed by 4 bases and 1 base, with 11 bases remaining between them. This CDR3 region has 13 residues. The CDR3 loop is CSVGREGSYEQYF. The CDR3 DNA reads TGCAGCGTTGGGAGGGAAGGTTCCTACGAGCAGTACTTC.

V usage is TRBV5-1 and J usage is TRBJ2-7, with D perhaps given as TRBD1 or TRBD2 (5 bases each). The CDR3 covers 16 residues. Germline lookup yields CDR1 SGHRS and CDR2 YFSETQ. The V and J ends lost 0 bases and 2 bases respectively, with 15 bases between them. CDR3 sequence reads: CASSLGGTRGAYEQYF. CDR3 DNA sequence: TGCGCCAGCAGCTTGGGAGGGACGAGAGGGGCCTACGAGCAGTACTTC. Looking up the rest from reference TRBV5-1 and TRBJ2-7 gives the full variable domain: KAGVTQTPRYLIKTRGQQVTLSCSPISGHRSVSWYQQTPGQGLQFLFEYFSETQRNKGNFPGRFSGRQFSNSRSEMNVSTLELGDSALYLCASSLGGTRGAYEQYFGPGTRLTVT.